Reported below is one T cell receptor (beta chain). The sample comes from a study of blood T cell repertoires in COVID-19. About the study: COVID-19 samples, acute and convalescent, were from the United States, Italy and Spain. Sources were T cells, B-cell-depleted T cells, or PBMCs; the material itself was cDNA or gDNA.

CDR1 and CDR2 (germline): SGHNT, YYREEE (reference sequence). CDR3 length: 14 amino acids. Unmatched junction bases numbered 3, after V lost 4 bases and J lost 7 bases. The table came from immunoSEQ multiplex PCR; TCRdb's copy has only in-frame clones and leaves some out. Of about 150,000 clones detected, around 89% appear once; the ten largest clones hold more than 6.5%. Living in roughly 23 US areas, the participants were between about 18 and 100 years of age. The sequence derives from a woman aged 45 to 65 who had recovered from COVID-19. The source material was PBMCs or T cells enriched from blood (not recorded which). The chain recombines TRBV5-4 with TRBJ2-6; TRBD1 agrees at 9 bases. CDR3 residues: CASSRDRAANVLTF. The DNA for the CDR3 is TGTGCCAGCAGCAGGGACAGGGCTGCCAACGTCCTGACTTTC. The variable domain in full, completed from reference TRBV5-4 and TRBJ2-6, reads ETGVTQSPTHLIKTRGQQVTLRCSSQSGHNTVSWYQQALGQGPQFIFQYYREEENGRGNFPPRFSGLQFPNYSSELNVNALELDDSALYLCASSRDRAANVLTFGAGSRLTVL.